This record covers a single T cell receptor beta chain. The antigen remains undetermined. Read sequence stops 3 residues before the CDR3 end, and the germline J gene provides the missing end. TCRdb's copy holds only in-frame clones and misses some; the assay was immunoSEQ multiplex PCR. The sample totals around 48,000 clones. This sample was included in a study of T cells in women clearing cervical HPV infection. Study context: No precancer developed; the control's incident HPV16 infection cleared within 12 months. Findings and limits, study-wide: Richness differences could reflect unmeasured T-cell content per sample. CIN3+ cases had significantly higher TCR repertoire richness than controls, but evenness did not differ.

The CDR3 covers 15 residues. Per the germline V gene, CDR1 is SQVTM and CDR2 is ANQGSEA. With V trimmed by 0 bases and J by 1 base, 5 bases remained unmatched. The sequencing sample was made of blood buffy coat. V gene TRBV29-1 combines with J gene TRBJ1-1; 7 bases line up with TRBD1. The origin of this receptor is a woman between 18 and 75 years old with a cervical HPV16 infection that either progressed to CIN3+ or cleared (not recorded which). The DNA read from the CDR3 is TGCAGCGTTGAAGATGGAGGGGGCGAGAACACTGAA. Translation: CSVEDGGGENTE. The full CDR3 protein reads CSVEDGGGENTEAFF.